This T cell receptor (beta chain) was observed in a study of shared clonotypes between healthy human individuals. V shed 4 bases and J 10 bases; nucleotides not matched to a gene: 11. This CDR3 contains 15 residues. Germline V gene data show CDR1 as MNHEY and CDR2 as SMNVEV (reference sequence). The table came from immunoSEQ multiplex PCR; TCRdb's copy has only in-frame clones and leaves some out. Of approximately 1.9 million clones listed, around 93% are singletons. Naive CD8 populations comprised CD45RO-negative cells positively selected for CCR7, excluding terminally differentiated effector memory CD45RA+ cells.

This clonotype originated in a man in his late teens or twenties in good health. Some clones in this sample may be carry-over from other donors' samples. J is TRBJ2-1 and V is TRBV27; TRBD2 matches 9 bases. What was sequenced was naive CD8+ T cells from PBMCs. The CDR3: CASSSRGGPRGEQFF. Here the CDR3 DNA reads TGTGCCAGCAGTTCGCGGGGGGGCCCCCGGGGAGAGCAGTTCTTC.